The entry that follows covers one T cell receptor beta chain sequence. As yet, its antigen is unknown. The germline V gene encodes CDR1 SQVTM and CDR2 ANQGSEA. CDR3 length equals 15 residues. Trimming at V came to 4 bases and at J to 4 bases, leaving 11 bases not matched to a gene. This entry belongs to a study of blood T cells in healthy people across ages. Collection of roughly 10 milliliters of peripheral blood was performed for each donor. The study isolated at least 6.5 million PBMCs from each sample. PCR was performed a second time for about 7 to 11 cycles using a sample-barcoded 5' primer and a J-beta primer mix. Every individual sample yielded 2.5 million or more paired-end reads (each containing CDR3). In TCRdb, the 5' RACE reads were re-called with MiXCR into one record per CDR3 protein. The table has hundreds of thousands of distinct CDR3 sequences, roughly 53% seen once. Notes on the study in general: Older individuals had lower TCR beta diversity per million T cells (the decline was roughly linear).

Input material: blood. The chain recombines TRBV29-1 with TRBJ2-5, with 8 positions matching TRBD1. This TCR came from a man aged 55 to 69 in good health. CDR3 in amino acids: CSVGRGQGKGETQYF. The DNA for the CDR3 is TGCAGCGTTGGTCGAGGACAGGGTAAAGGAGAGACCCAGTACTTC.